This T cell receptor beta chain was documented in a study of T cells in Graves' hyperthyroidism and ophthalmopathy. Germline trimming cut 2 bases from V and 5 bases from J; bases unmatched to any gene: 14. Germline CDR1 is GTSNPN and CDR2 is SVGIG (reference sequence). This CDR3 has 17 residues. TCR beta CDR3 sequences were amplified from RNA transcripts. First-round RT-PCR of the TCR CDR3 relied on the HTBI primer set. MiXCR, run by TCRdb on the multiplex PCR reads, gives a single entry per CDR3 protein. The sample yields fewer than 650,000 distinct CDR3 sequences, about 14% seen once. This clonotype was seen ten or more times.

The V call is TRBV30, the J call TRBJ2-1; 8 bases align to TRBD2. This receptor was taken from a woman aged 35 to 49 with Graves' hyperthyroidism. The sequenced material came from blood. Here the CDR3 reads CAWSTQAAGGPNNEQFF. Here the CDR3 DNA reads TGTGCCTGGAGTACCCAGGCGGCGGGAGGACCTAACAATGAGCAGTTCTTC.